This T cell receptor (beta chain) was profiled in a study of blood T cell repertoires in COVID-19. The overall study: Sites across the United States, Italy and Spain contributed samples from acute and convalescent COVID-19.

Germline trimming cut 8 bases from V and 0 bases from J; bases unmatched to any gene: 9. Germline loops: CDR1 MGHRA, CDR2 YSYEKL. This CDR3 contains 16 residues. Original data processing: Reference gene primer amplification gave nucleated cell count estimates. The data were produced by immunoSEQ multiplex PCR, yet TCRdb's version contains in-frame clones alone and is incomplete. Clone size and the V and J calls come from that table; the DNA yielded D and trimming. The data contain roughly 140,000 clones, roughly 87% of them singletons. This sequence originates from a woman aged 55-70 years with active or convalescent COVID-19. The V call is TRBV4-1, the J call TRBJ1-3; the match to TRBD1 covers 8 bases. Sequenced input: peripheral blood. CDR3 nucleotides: TGCGCCAGCGGGGGCGGGACAGGAAACTCTGGAAACACCATATATTTT. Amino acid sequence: CASGGGTGNSGNTIYF.